The 2 T cell receptor beta chains reported below all come from one sample, sequenced in a study of radiation and T cells in renal cell carcinoma. Stated time point: blood 2 weeks post-SBRT. Specified treatment: 15 Gy SBRT to primary tumor, nephrectomy 4 weeks later. Using immunoSEQ multiplex PCR, the repertoire was profiled, and TCRdb retains in-frame clones only, with some absent. The data show 100,000 to 150,000 clones, approximately 90% seen once. This material consisted of blood, taken from a patient whose treatment included radiotherapy and nephrectomy. The receptor source for this set is a woman aged 70-85 years with renal cell carcinoma.

To note about this clone: The sample has other DNA sequences that encode this CDR3 too. The V gene is TRBV6-5, the J gene TRBJ1-2, with D perhaps TRBD1 (5 bases). CDR3 length equals 10 residues. Between the trimmed V and J ends, which lost 6 bases and 8 bases, there was a span of 7 bases. The germline V gene encodes CDR1 MNHEY and CDR2 SVGAGI. CDR3 amino acids: CASRGDGYTF. The CDR3 coding sequence is TGTGCCAGCAGAGGGGACGGCTACACCTTC.

To note about this clone: Other DNA sequences of this sample code for an identical CDR3. This rearrangement joins TRBV5-1 to TRBJ2-2; D remains unclear. The CDR3 contains 14 residues. Germline assignment: CDR1 SGHRS and CDR2 YFSETQ. V gave up 1 base and J gave up 4 bases, with 8 bases separating them. DNA of the CDR3: TGCGCCAGCAGCTTGTCGGGTAGCACCGGGGAGCTGTTTTTT. It yields the protein CASSLSGSTGELFF.